Listed here are 24 T cell receptor beta chains from one sample, sequenced in a study of OX40 agonist ivuxolimab in advanced cancers. Using immunoSEQ multiplex PCR, the repertoire was profiled, and TCRdb retains in-frame clones only, with some absent. The table lists around 63,000 clones, approximately 90% of them singletons. Sequenced material: CD4+ or CD8+ T cells sorted from blood, taken in a trial of the OX40 agonist ivuxolimab. The receptors were gathered from an adult with an advanced solid tumor such as melanoma, head and neck, liver or kidney cancer.

This clone turned up a few times. The chain carries TRBV5-1 and TRBJ2-7, with TRBD2 matching 7 bases. Germline trimming cut 4 bases from V and 6 bases from J; bases unmatched to any gene: 13. This CDR3 contains 15 residues. CDR1 SGHRS and CDR2 YFSETQ come from the germline V gene. As DNA, the CDR3 is TGCGCCAGCAGCGCCGCGGGAGATTCCGGTAGCGAGCAGTACTTC. It specifies CASSAAGDSGSEQYF.

There are a few counts of this clone. This chain uses TRBV5-3 with TRBJ2-3; 8 nucleotides agree with TRBD2. Being an ORF, TRBV5-3 has a function that is uncertain. This CDR3 contains 15 residues. Trimming took 4 bases from V and 2 from J; bases not matched to a gene: 6. CDR3 bases: TGTGCCAGAAGCCCAAGCGGGAGTATCACAGATACGCAGTATTTT. Translating it yields CARSPSGSITDTQYF.

J is TRBJ2-1 and V is TRBV12-2; TRBD2 is the table's D call and was not checked against the DNA. TRBV12-2 has pseudogene status. The CDR3 spans 15 residues. The CDR3 bases are TGTGCAAGTCGCTTAGGAGCTAGCGGGGAGGATGAGCAGTTCTTC. Translating gives CASRLGASGEDEQFF.

The V gene is TRBV6-5, the J gene TRBJ2-5; 8 nucleotides match TRBD1. This CDR3 has 12 residues. V dropped 5 bases and J dropped 7; count of bases not matched to a gene: 3. Germline CDR1 reads MNHEY; CDR2 reads SVGAGI. This CDR3 reads CASSQDRATQYF. CDR3 coding DNA: TGTGCCAGCAGTCAGGACAGGGCGACCCAGTACTTC.

V is TRBV28 and J is TRBJ2-1; a possible D gene is TRBD1 (6 bases). Trimming pared 5 bases from V and 9 bases from J, leaving 17 bases between. Germline V gene data show CDR1 as MDHEN and CDR2 as SYDVKM. The CDR3 consists of 14 residues. In DNA, the CDR3 is TGTGCCAGCAGTCAATACAGGGTCGAGGGTGAGCAGTTCTTC. It yields the protein CASSQYRVEGEQFF.

This chain connects TRBV10-2 to TRBJ1-4; D is uncertain. Trimming took off 10 bases at V and 0 bases at J, with 9 bases between the two ends. The CDR3 loop spans 13 amino acids. The germline CDR1 and CDR2 sequences are WSHSY and SAAADI. The CDR3 loop reads CATRTATNEKLFF. CDR3 DNA sequence: TGCGCCACCCGGACGGCAACTAATGAAAAACTGTTTTTT.

This clone was picked up one time. The rearrangement uses TRBV5-6 and TRBJ2-7, with a possible D match to TRBD2 (5 bases). With 0 bases removed from V and 6 bases from J, the gap between germline ends came to 16 bases. The length of the CDR3 is 15 residues. Per the germline V gene, CDR1 is SGHDT and CDR2 is YYEEEE. This chain's CDR3 is CASSLDAGTWVEQYF. DNA of the CDR3: TGTGCCAGCAGCTTGGATGCGGGCACTTGGGTCGAGCAGTACTTC.

The V call is TRBV5-1, the J call TRBJ1-4; D remains ambiguous. V shed 0 bases and J shed 0 bases, with 3 bases lying between them. The germline V gene encodes CDR1 SGHRS and CDR2 YFSETQ. The CDR3 loop spans 14 amino acids. The CDR3 coding sequence is TGCGCCAGCAGCTTGGGGGCAACTAATGAAAAACTGTTTTTT. Its translation: CASSLGATNEKLFF.

V usage is TRBV15 and J usage is TRBJ2-1; 9 bases align to TRBD2. Germline trimming cut 4 bases from V and 5 bases from J; bases unmatched to any gene: 6. The CDR3 is 15 residues long. Per the germline V gene, CDR1 is LNHNV and CDR2 is YYDKDF (reference sequence). The CDR3 reads CATSKSLAGHNEQFF. DNA of the CDR3: TGTGCCACCAGCAAATCACTAGCGGGTCACAATGAGCAGTTCTTC.

The CDR3 DNA reads TGTGCCAGCAGCGTTGGCCCACCGGGCAATGAGCAGTTCTTC. As protein: CASSVGPPGNEQFF. The rearrangement uses TRBV9 and TRBJ2-1; D uncertain. The length of the CDR3 is 14 residues. CDR1 is SGDLS and CDR2 is YYNGEE in the germline V gene. The V gene lost 2 bases and the J gene lost 6 bases, with 12 bases spanning the gap.

This clone is a singleton in its sample. The rearrangement uses TRBV5-1 and TRBJ2-3, with D perhaps TRBD2 (5 bases). The CDR3 loop spans 15 amino acids. V lost 0 bases and J lost 5, with 13 bases in between. CDR1 is SGHRS and CDR2 is YFSETQ in the germline V gene. CDR3 protein: CASSLDGSWGDTQYF. The CDR3 region has the DNA TGCGCCAGCAGCTTGGATGGGAGTTGGGGAGATACGCAGTATTTT.

To note about this clone: This specimen includes other DNA sequences encoding the same CDR3. The V gene is TRBV5-1, the J gene TRBJ2-2, with 7 bases lining up with TRBD1. In germline, CDR1 is SGHRS, CDR2 YFSETQ. CDR3 length: 14 residues. The trim removed 0 bases at V and 5 bases at J, leaving 1 base unmatched. Here the CDR3 DNA reads TGCGCCAGCAGCTTGGGACAGGGTACCGGGGAGCTGTTTTTT. Protein: CASSLGQGTGELFF.

This chain connects TRBV6-5 to TRBJ2-2; 8 bases are shared with TRBD2. CDR3 length: 15 amino acids. V dropped 7 bases and J dropped 5; count of bases not matched to a gene: 9. The germline V gene has CDR1 MNHEY and CDR2 SVGAGI. The CDR3 here is CASTKSGSYTGELFF. The CDR3 region has the DNA TGTGCCAGCACCAAAAGCGGGAGTTATACCGGGGAGCTGTTTTTT.

This chain connects TRBV21-1 to TRBJ2-3. TRBV21-1 is a pseudogene segment. The CDR3 is 15 residues long. DNA for the CDR3: TGTGCCAGCAGTCCTGGGACGGGGTTGACAGATACGCAGTATTTT. Its protein is CASSPGTGLTDTQYF.

The V gene is TRBV19, the J gene TRBJ2-1; the match to TRBD2 covers 12 bases. The V segment lost 7 bases and the J segment 7 bases; nucleotides outside the gene matches: 20. The CDR3 totals 19 residues. CDR1 and CDR2 from the germline V gene are LNHDA and SQIVND (reference sequence). CDR3: CASTPEGLAGGTLRNEQFF. The DNA of the CDR3 is TGTGCCAGTACCCCAGAGGGACTAGCGGGCGGCACCCTACGGAATGAGCAGTTCTTC.

The gene calls are TRBV7-9 and TRBJ2-5; D gene uncertain. The CDR3 loop spans 10 amino acids. CDR1 is SEHNR and CDR2 is FQNEAQ in the germline V gene (reference sequence). V shed 1 base and J shed 6 bases, with 0 bases lying between them. The chain's CDR3 is CASSLETQYF. The CDR3 DNA reads TGTGCCAGCAGCTTAGAGACCCAGTACTTC.

The DNA of the CDR3 is TGTGCCAGCAGCTTATCTAGCGCCTACGAGCAGTACTTC. Encoded protein: CASSLSSAYEQYF. V gene TRBV7-3 combines with J gene TRBJ2-7; D is possibly TRBD2 (6 bases). Germline values: CDR1 SGHTA, CDR2 FQGTGA. The V end lost 2 bases, the J end lost 2 bases, and 7 bases lay between the germline ends. The CDR3 loop spans 13 amino acids.

This chain joins TRBV11-2 and TRBJ1-5; D not resolved. This CDR3 spans 17 amino acids. The ends were cut back, 1 base at V and 0 bases at J, with 13 bases in the middle. Germline-derived CDR1 and CDR2 are SGHAT and FQNNGV. CDR3 nucleotides: TGTGCCAGCAGCTTAGGTGTGGGCTTCTATAGCAATCAGCCCCAGCATTTT. This translates into CASSLGVGFYSNQPQHF.

V usage is TRBV5-5 and J usage is TRBJ2-7; the match to TRBD2 covers 9 bases. The CDR3 runs to 17 residues. The ends lost 3 bases at V and 0 bases at J; junction bases unmatched: 10. Germline CDR1 and CDR2: SGHKS and YYEKEE (reference sequence). CDR3 in amino acids: CASSSGEREDYSYEQYF. Here the CDR3 DNA reads TGTGCCAGCAGCTCAGGTGAGCGGGAGGATTACTCCTACGAGCAGTACTTC.

A note on this clone: One base away lies a much larger clone, so this may be a sequencing read error. Other DNA sequences in the sample encode the same CDR3. The chain is built from TRBV30 and TRBJ1-3; D remains unclear. Looked up from germline, CDR1 is GTSNPN and CDR2 is SVGIG (reference sequence). There are 13 residues in the CDR3. Trimming left V 8 bases short and J 0 bases short, with 11 bases between. This CDR3 reads CARKQSSGNTIYF. The DNA of the CDR3 is TGTGCCAGGAAGCAGAGCTCTGGAAACACCATATATTTT.

This chain's CDR3 is CAWSRLVQNEQFF. The CDR3, as DNA: TGTGCCTGGAGCCGACTAGTACAGAATGAGCAGTTCTTC. The V gene is TRBV30, the J gene TRBJ2-1, with D possibly TRBD2 on 6 matching bases. There are 13 residues in the CDR3. V was clipped by 3 bases and J by 7 bases, with 13 bases between them. Germline values: CDR1 GTSNPN, CDR2 SVGIG (reference sequence).

This clone appeared a single time. The rearrangement joins TRBV11-2 to TRBJ1-5, with D unclear. V was pared by 0 bases and J by 1 base, with 7 bases between. CDR3 length: 15 residues. Germline V gene sequence: CDR1 SGHAT, CDR2 FQNNGV. CDR3 in amino acids: CASSLDGVSNQPQHF. DNA of the CDR3: TGTGCCAGCAGCTTAGACGGGGTCAGCAATCAGCCCCAGCATTTT.

The chain employs TRBV28 and TRBJ2-7, with TRBD1 as a possible D gene (7 bases). The CDR3 runs 14 residues. Germline V lookup: CDR1 MDHEN, CDR2 SYDVKM. The V end was cut by 3 bases, the J end by 4 bases, with 13 bases between. CDR3 in amino acids: CASSLIPGGYEQYF. CDR3 nucleotides: TGTGCCAGCAGTTTGATTCCAGGGGGGTACGAGCAGTACTTC. The full variable domain, in which reference TRBV28 and TRBJ2-7 provide the parts outside the CDR3, is DVKVTQSSRYLVKRTGEKVFLECVQDMDHENMFWYRQDPGLGLRLIYFSYDVKMKEKGDIPEGYSVSREKKERFSLILESASTNQTSMYLCASSLIPGGYEQYFGPGTRLTVT.

This clone occurred once. The V gene is TRBV5-5, the J gene TRBJ2-1; 14 bases are a match to TRBD2. The CDR3 is 18 amino acids. Trimming removed 5 bases from V and 0 bases from J; junction bases left unmatched: 7. The germline V gene encodes CDR1 SGHKS and CDR2 YYEKEE (reference sequence). The CDR3 sequence: CASRLGLAGGYSYNEQFF. CDR3 sequence (DNA): TGTGCCAGCAGATTAGGACTAGCGGGAGGTTACTCCTACAATGAGCAGTTCTTC. The whole variable domain, remainder taken from reference TRBV5-5 and TRBJ2-1, is DAGVTQSPTHLIKTRGQQVTLRCSPISGHKSVSWYQQVLGQGPQFIFQYYEKEERGRGNFPDRFSARQFPNYSSELNVNALLLGDSALYLCASRLGLAGGYSYNEQFFGPGTRLTVL.